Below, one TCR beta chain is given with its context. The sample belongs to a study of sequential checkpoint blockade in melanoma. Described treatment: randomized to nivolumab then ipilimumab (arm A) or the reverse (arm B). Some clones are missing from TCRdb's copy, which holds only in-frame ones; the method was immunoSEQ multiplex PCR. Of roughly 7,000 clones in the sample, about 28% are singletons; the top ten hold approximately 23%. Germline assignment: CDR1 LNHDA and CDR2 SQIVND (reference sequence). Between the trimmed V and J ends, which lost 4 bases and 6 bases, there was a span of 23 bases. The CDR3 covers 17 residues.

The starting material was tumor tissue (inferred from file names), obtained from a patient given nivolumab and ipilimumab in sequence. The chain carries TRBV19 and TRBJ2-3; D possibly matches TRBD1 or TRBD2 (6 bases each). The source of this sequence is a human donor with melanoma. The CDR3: CASSRGERIFQGDTQYF. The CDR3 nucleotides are TGTGCCAGTAGTAGGGGGGAGCGTATCTTCCAGGGGGATACGCAGTATTTT.